The 29 T cell receptor beta chains presented below share a single source sample, sequenced in a study of memory CD4+ T cells and cytomegalovirus serostatus. TCRdb keeps only in-frame clones here, not all; method: immunoSEQ multiplex PCR. The sample lists tens of thousands of clones; 70% to 80% were seen once. Single viable CD3+CD4+CD8-CD45RO+ cells were sorted as the memory CD4+ T cells. Specimen: memory CD4+ T cells from blood. The receptors derive from an adult in good health and CMV-seronegative.

This chain connects TRBV6-1 to TRBJ1-2, with TRBD1 matching over 12 bases. The CDR3 spans 16 residues. J lost 4 bases, V lost 0 bases, and 3 bases had no gene match. Germline V lookup: CDR1 MNHNS, CDR2 SASEGT. Written as DNA, the CDR3 is TGTGCCAGCAGTGAAGCGGGGACAGGGGGCCTCTATGGCTACACCTTC. Its protein is CASSEAGTGGLYGYTF.

To note about this clone: Other DNA sequences from this sample encode an identical CDR3 as well. The rearrangement links TRBV19 to TRBJ1-5; 9 bases line up with TRBD1. CDR1 and CDR2 from the germline V gene are LNHDA and SQIVND (reference sequence). The CDR3 is 15 residues long. The V gene end was trimmed by 4 bases and the J gene end by 2 bases; junction bases not matched to a gene: 3. CDR3 sequence reads: CASSTRDRGNQPQHF. CDR3 nucleotide sequence: TGTGCCAGTAGTACCCGGGACAGGGGCAATCAGCCCCAGCATTTT.

This chain connects TRBV10-3 to TRBJ2-1; D is unresolved. Deletions cut 5 bases from V and 7 bases from J, with 9 bases between. The CDR3 has 12 amino acids. CDR1 ENHRY and CDR2 SYGVKD come from the germline V gene. The CDR3 here is CAISLQANEQFF. DNA for the CDR3: TGTGCCATCAGTTTGCAGGCAAATGAGCAGTTCTTC.

V usage is TRBV6-5 and J usage is TRBJ2-1; TRBD1 might be the D (7 bases). The germline gives CDR1 MNHEY, CDR2 SVGAGI. The CDR3 extends over 15 amino acids. Trimming removed 6 bases at V and 0 bases at J, with 12 bases between. CDR3 in amino acids: CASRDQGGSYNEQFF. DNA for the CDR3: TGTGCCAGCAGAGACCAGGGGGGCTCCTACAATGAGCAGTTCTTC.

The DNA for the CDR3 is TGTGCCAGCAGTACCCCCACCGGGGAGCTGTTTTTT. Its protein product is CASSTPTGELFF. V is TRBV28 and J is TRBJ2-2; D is ambiguous. This CDR3 contains 12 residues. CDR1 and CDR2 from the germline V gene are MDHEN and SYDVKM. With 5 bases removed from V and 4 bases from J, the gap between germline ends came to 5 bases.

Here the CDR3 DNA reads TGCGCCAGCAGCCAAGATGGACTAGCGGGAGAGACCCAGTACTTC. Translation gives CASSQDGLAGETQYF. The chain links TRBV4-3 to TRBJ2-5; TRBD2 agrees at 11 bases. V shed 0 bases, J shed 4 bases, and the junction held 1 base outside the gene matches. This CDR3 region has 15 residues. Germline V gene data show CDR1 as LGHNA and CDR2 as YSLEER.

This chain joins TRBV29-1 and TRBJ1-1; 7 bases align to TRBD1. The ends lost 2 bases at V and 4 bases at J; junction bases unmatched: 7. Looked up from germline, CDR1 is SQVTM and CDR2 is ANQGSEA. CDR3 length equals 14 residues. CDR3 region: CSVEKVSGGTEAFF. CDR3 in DNA: TGCAGCGTTGAAAAGGTATCAGGGGGCACTGAAGCTTTCTTT.

The chain has TRBV6-5 and TRBJ2-2; no firm D call. Per germline, CDR1 MNHEY and CDR2 SVGAGI. The CDR3 contains 12 residues. The V and J ends lost 2 bases and 5 bases respectively, with 3 bases between them. The CDR3: CASSYGTGELFF. In DNA, the CDR3 is TGTGCCAGCAGTTACGGGACCGGGGAGCTGTTTTTT.

The DNA for the CDR3 is TGTGCCAGCAGCTTAGCTTGGGGACGGGAGGAAAAACTGTTTTTT. This sequence encodes CASSLAWGREEKLFF. The chain uses TRBV7-8 and TRBJ1-4; tentative D call: TRBD1 (5 bases). The germline CDR1 and CDR2 sequences are SGHVS and FQNEAQ. This CDR3 spans 15 amino acids. V gave up 0 bases and J gave up 8 bases, with 13 bases separating them.

This clone was picked up a small number of times. J is TRBJ2-5 and V is TRBV30, with 9 bases aligning to TRBD1. The CDR3 runs to 13 residues. The V segment lost 3 bases and the J segment 5 bases; nucleotides outside the gene matches: 4. The germline V gene encodes CDR1 GTSNPN and CDR2 SVGIG (reference sequence). This CDR3 is CAWSQGTGETQYF. DNA for the CDR3: TGTGCCTGGAGCCAAGGGACAGGGGAGACCCAGTACTTC. The entire variable domain, with the rest obtained from reference TRBV30 and TRBJ2-5, is as follows: SQTIHQWPATLVQPVGSPLSLECTVEGTSNPNLYWYRQAAGRGLQLLFYSVGIGQISSEVPQNLSASRPQDRQFILSSKKLLLSDSGFYLCAWSQGTGETQYFGPGTRLLVL.

The rearrangement joins TRBV6-5 to TRBJ1-6, with a tentative D call TRBD1 (5 bases). The CDR3 covers 14 residues. The germline CDR1 and CDR2 sequences are MNHEY and SVGAGI. The V and J ends lost 2 bases and 7 bases respectively, with 9 bases between them. CDR3 protein: CASSYTGTNSPLHF. Written as DNA, the CDR3 is TGTGCCAGCAGTTACACCGGGACCAATTCACCCCTCCACTTT.

This chain uses TRBV18 with TRBJ2-6; D uncertain. V was cut by 3 bases and J by 0 bases, with 12 bases left in between. This CDR3 comprises 17 residues. Germline V gene sequence: CDR1 KGHSH, CDR2 LQKENI. CDR3 region: CASSPNTADSGANVLTF. CDR3 DNA: TGTGCCAGCTCACCTAACACAGCCGACTCTGGGGCCAACGTCCTGACTTTC. Supplemented by reference TRBV18 and TRBJ2-6, the full variable domain reads NAGVMQNPRHLVRRRGQEARLRCSPMKGHSHVYWYRQLPEEGLKFMVYLQKENIIDESGMPKERFSAEFPKEGPSILRIQQVVRGDSAAYFCASSPNTADSGANVLTFGAGSRLTVL.

CDR3 DNA: TGCGCCAGCAGCCAAGATGGGGCAGGGAGCGGTAATTCACCCCTCCACTTT. It translates to CASSQDGAGSGNSPLHF. J is TRBJ1-6 and V is TRBV4-1; possibly TRBD1 for D (5 bases). Germline V gene lookup returns CDR1 MGHRA and CDR2 YSYEKL. Trimming pared 0 bases from V and 6 bases from J, leaving 15 bases between. The CDR3 is 17 amino acids.

This rearrangement joins TRBV9 to TRBJ2-5; D is uncertain. From germline, CDR1 is SGDLS and CDR2 YYNGEE. This CDR3 is 14 amino acids long. The V end was cut by 4 bases, the J end by 1 base, with 11 bases between. The CDR3 sequence: CASSPKTFQETQYF. Here the CDR3 DNA reads TGTGCCAGCAGCCCAAAGACATTCCAAGAGACCCAGTACTTC.

V usage is TRBV18 and J usage is TRBJ2-1; 10 nucleotides line up with TRBD1. There are 15 residues in the CDR3. Germline V CDR1 and CDR2: KGHSH, LQKENI. Unmatched junction bases numbered 9, after V lost 3 bases and J lost 10 bases. CDR3 region: CASSPPGQGFGEQFF. The CDR3 nucleotides read TGTGCCAGCTCACCCCCGGGACAGGGGTTCGGGGAGCAGTTCTTC.

This chain uses TRBV10-3 with TRBJ1-6, with D tentatively TRBD1 (6 bases). CDR3 length equals 13 residues. The V and J ends lost 6 bases and 6 bases respectively, with 9 bases between them. In germline, CDR1 is ENHRY, CDR2 SYGVKD. In nucleotides, the CDR3 is TGTGCCATCAGCGGACAGTCTAATTCACCCCTCCACTTT. Translated, it gives CAISGQSNSPLHF.

The chain employs TRBV18 and TRBJ2-2; possible D gene TRBD2, 6 bases. V lost 2 bases and J 1 base, leaving 8 bases between the germline ends. Per the germline V gene, CDR1 is KGHSH and CDR2 is LQKENI. CDR3 length equals 15 residues. The CDR3 protein is CASSPAGRNTGELFF. The DNA of the CDR3 is TGTGCCAGCTCACCAGCCGGGAGGAACACCGGGGAGCTGTTTTTT.

The chain has TRBV30 and TRBJ1-5; D remains unclear. The germline V gene has CDR1 GTSNPN and CDR2 SVGIG (reference sequence). The V end was cut by 3 bases, the J end by 1 base, with 10 bases between. There are 14 residues in the CDR3. CDR3 sequence (DNA): TGTGCCTGGAGGAGCAAATGGAGCAATCAGCCCCAGCATTTT. Its translation is CAWRSKWSNQPQHF. The whole variable domain, remainder taken from reference TRBV30 and TRBJ1-5, is SQTIHQWPATLVQPVGSPLSLECTVEGTSNPNLYWYRQAAGRGLQLLFYSVGIGQISSEVPQNLSASRPQDRQFILSSKKLLLSDSGFYLCAWRSKWSNQPQHFGDGTRLSIL.

This chain uses TRBV6-1 with TRBJ1-2; 7 positions agree with TRBD1. Germline trimming cut 5 bases from V and 5 bases from J; bases unmatched to any gene: 5. Looked up from germline, CDR1 is MNHNS and CDR2 is SASEGT. The CDR3 totals 13 residues. The CDR3 region is CASSSGQRYGYTF. CDR3 nucleotides: TGTGCCAGCAGTTCGGGACAGCGATATGGCTACACCTTC.

The V call is TRBV10-3, the J call TRBJ1-1; D unresolved. The germline V gene has CDR1 ENHRY and CDR2 SYGVKD. This CDR3 has 12 residues. V dropped 5 bases and J dropped 1 base, with 5 bases sitting between them. CDR3 amino acids: CAISTQNTEAFF. The DNA for the CDR3 is TGTGCCATCAGTACACAGAACACTGAAGCTTTCTTT.

This chain links TRBV5-4 with TRBJ2-3, with D unresolved. V was clipped by 2 bases and J by 0 bases, with 4 bases between them. This CDR3 is 13 amino acids long. The germline CDR1 and CDR2 sequences are SGHNT and YYREEE (reference sequence). For the CDR3, the DNA is TGTGCCAGCAGCTTTTCCAGCACAGATACGCAGTATTTT. Protein: CASSFSSTDTQYF.

The chain carries TRBV7-8 and TRBJ1-2, with TRBD1 identical over 7 bases. Germline CDR1 reads SGHVS; CDR2 reads FQNEAQ. This CDR3 is built from 16 residues. Germline trimming cut 1 base from V and 2 bases from J; bases unmatched to any gene: 7. CDR3 sequence reads: CASSLVGDRHNYGYTF. The CDR3 region has the DNA TGTGCCAGCAGCTTAGTTGGGGACAGACACAACTATGGCTACACCTTC.

This clone was picked up one time. The chain carries TRBV21-1 and TRBJ1-3; TRBD1 is the table's D call and was not checked against the DNA. TRBV21-1 is marked as a pseudogene. CDR3 length: 13 residues. The CDR3 reads CASRGTGGNTIYF. CDR3 bases: TGTGCCAGCAGGGGGACAGGCGGAAACACCATATATTTT.

The chain recombines TRBV7-3 with TRBJ1-3; D is unclear. Trimming shortened V by 4 bases and J by 4 bases, and 8 bases separated the two germline ends. CDR1 is SGHTA and CDR2 is FQGTGA in the germline V gene. The CDR3 is made up of 13 amino acids. The CDR3 DNA follows: TGTGCCAGCAGCTCCGAACTGGGAAACACCATATATTTT. Translating it yields CASSSELGNTIYF.

The chain links TRBV30 to TRBJ1-2; D is possibly TRBD1 (6 bases). There are 12 residues in the CDR3. V was shortened by 0 bases and J by 13 bases, with 15 bases between the two germline ends. Germline loops: CDR1 GTSNPN, CDR2 SVGIG (reference sequence). This CDR3 is CAWSVGGAAGTF. CDR3 sequence (DNA): TGTGCCTGGAGTGTTGGGGGGGCGGCAGGCACCTTC.

There are a few counts of this clone. V usage is TRBV7-2 and J usage is TRBJ1-2; TRBD1 matches at 8 bases. This CDR3 has 14 residues. Germline trimming cut 1 base from V and 3 bases from J; bases unmatched to any gene: 1. In germline, CDR1 is SGHTA, CDR2 FQGNSA. CDR3 sequence reads: CASSLVTGDYGYTF. CDR3 DNA: TGTGCCAGCAGCTTAGTGACAGGGGACTATGGCTACACCTTC. The whole variable domain, remainder taken from reference TRBV7-2 and TRBJ1-2, is GAGVSQSPSNKVTEKGKDVELRCDPISGHTALYWYRQSLGQGLEFLIYFQGNSAPDKSGLPSDRFSAERTGGSVSTLTIQRTQQEDSAVYLCASSLVTGDYGYTFGSGTRLTVV.

The rearrangement joins TRBV30 to TRBJ2-7; maybe TRBD2 (5 bases). The germline V gene has CDR1 GTSNPN and CDR2 SVGIG (reference sequence). Trimming stripped 2 bases from V and 2 bases from J, with 13 bases between. The CDR3 is 14 amino acids. The CDR3 region has the DNA TGTGCCTGGAGTCTGAAGCGGCCACCCTACGAGCAGTACTTC. Translating gives CAWSLKRPPYEQYF. The entire variable domain, with the rest obtained from reference TRBV30 and TRBJ2-7, is as follows: SQTIHQWPATLVQPVGSPLSLECTVEGTSNPNLYWYRQAAGRGLQLLFYSVGIGQISSEVPQNLSASRPQDRQFILSSKKLLLSDSGFYLCAWSLKRPPYEQYFGPGTRLTVT.

V is TRBV5-4 and J is TRBJ1-1; D remains ambiguous. CDR1 is SGHNT, CDR2 YYREEE, per germline (reference sequence). Between the trimmed V and J ends, which lost 0 bases and 4 bases, there was a span of 10 bases. This CDR3 is built from 14 residues. The CDR3 DNA is TGTGCCAGCAGCTTGGGTAGGGAGGGCACTGAAGCTTTCTTT. Protein: CASSLGREGTEAFF. Complete variable domain (other parts from reference TRBV5-4 and TRBJ1-1): ETGVTQSPTHLIKTRGQQVTLRCSSQSGHNTVSWYQQALGQGPQFIFQYYREEENGRGNFPPRFSGLQFPNYSSELNVNALELDDSALYLCASSLGREGTEAFFGQGTRLTVV.

The chain couples TRBV5-1 to TRBJ2-7, with D tentatively TRBD2 (5 bases). The CDR3 is 15 amino acids. V was trimmed by 0 bases and J by 0 bases, leaving 10 bases between them. Per germline, CDR1 SGHRS and CDR2 YFSETQ. CDR3 coding DNA: TGCGCCAGCAGCTTGGAACGGAGGAGCTCCTACGAGCAGTACTTC. Its protein is CASSLERRSSYEQYF.